The sequence of this T cell receptor beta chain was determined in a study of cytomegalovirus exposure and HLA in healthy donors. The CDR3 consists of 14 residues. Germline lookup yields CDR1 SGHVS and CDR2 FNYEAQ. The V segment lost 0 bases and the J segment 4 bases; nucleotides outside the gene matches: 1. This clone occurred a few times. The PCR contained 60 Vbeta and 13 Jbeta primers. Profiled with immunoSEQ multiplex PCR; TCRdb holds only in-frame clones, not every one. The sample contains over 150,000 clones, 75% to 90% of which appear only once. V and J are TRBV7-6 and TRBJ2-3, with TRBD1 matching 7 bases. This TCR derives from a human donor in good health. Sequencing input: PBMCs. As DNA, the CDR3 is TGTGCCAGCAGCTTAGCGACAGGGTCAGATACGCAGTATTTT. Amino acids: CASSLATGSDTQYF.